This is a list of T cell receptor beta chains from one sample in a study of human T cells and chemical hapten exposure. TCRdb re-derived calls from the RACE reads in MiXCR, one entry per CDR3 protein. The data hold approximately 400,000 distinct CDR3 sequences, with 5% to 6.5% observed a single time. The specimen comprised whole blood, sampled in connection with sensitization to the hapten diphenylcyclopropenone (DPC). The receptors here all came from a woman aged 50 to 65 with alopecia areata. Some clones in this sample may be carry-over from other donors' samples. Each CDR3 is given with its conserved first and last residue. The D gene is left open where the match is weak. Part of the rows lack a size; the others show once, few, many or a class for expanded clones.

>.|few|TRBJ2-3|TRBV18
TGTGCCAGCTCACCACCGATGACTAGCACAGATACGCAGTATTTT
CASSPPMTSTDTQYF
>.|few|TRBJ2-3|TRBV7-3
TGTGCCAGCAGCCTCCAGGCGGGGAGCACAGATACGCAGTATTTT
CASSLQAGSTDTQYF
>TRBD2|few|TRBJ2-7|TRBV12-3/TRBV12-4
TGTGCCAGCAGCCCCGGACTAGCGTTTCCCCCTTTGTACGAGCAGTACTTC
CASSPGLAFPPLYEQYF
>TRBD2|many|TRBJ2-5|TRBV9
TGTGCCAGCAGCGCGCCGGGACTAGCGGTTCAAGAGACCCAGTACTTC
CASSAPGLAVQETQYF
>TRBD1|.|TRBJ2-7|TRBV12-3/TRBV12-4
TGTGCCAGCAGCTTACAGGGGGTTGGGGAGCAGTACTTC
CASSLQGVGEQYF
>TRBD2|many|TRBJ2-3|TRBV10-2
TGCGCCAGCAGTGAGTCGAAGGGAGGGAACACAGATACGCAGTATTTT
CASSESKGGNTDTQYF
>TRBD1|many|TRBJ2-3|TRBV6-5
TGTGCCAGCAGTTATCAGGACAGGGACACAGATACGCAGTATTTT
CASSYQDRDTDTQYF
>.|.|TRBJ1-1|TRBV28
TGTGCCAGCACCCGCCAGTGGGTTGCTGAAGCTTTCTTT
CASTRQWVAEAFF
>.|many|TRBJ2-6|TRBV12-3/TRBV12-4
TGTGCCAGCACCTCAGCCTCTGGGGCCAACGTCCTGACTTTC
CASTSASGANVLTF
>TRBD2|many|TRBJ2-2|TRBV29-1
TGCAGCTCTAAGCGGGAGAATACCGGGGAGCTGTTTTTT
CSSKRENTGELFF
>.|many|TRBJ2-2|TRBV4-2
TGTGCCAGCAGCCAAGTGCGGGGAAGCGGGGAGCTGTTTTTT
CASSQVRGSGELFF
>.|many|TRBJ2-7|TRBV6-5
TGTGCCAGCAGTAAGGGACATGTCCACGAGCAGTACTTC
CASSKGHVHEQYF
>.|few|TRBJ2-7|TRBV12-3/TRBV12-4
TGTGCCAGCAGAAAAGGCGGGCAGGGGATGAACGAGCAGTACTTC
CASRKGGQGMNEQYF
>.|many|TRBJ2-2|TRBV12-3/TRBV12-4
TGCGCCAGCAGGGTTACCGGGGAGCTGTTTTTT
CASRVTGELFF
>.|many|TRBJ2-5|TRBV6-5
TGTGCCAGCAGTCGGGGCTACCAAGAGACCCAGTACTTC
CASSRGYQETQYF
>.|few|TRBJ2-2|TRBV12-3/TRBV12-4
TGTGCCAGCAGTTTTAGTGGGGACGGGGAGCTGTTTTTT
CASSFSGDGELFF
>.|many|TRBJ2-1|TRBV29-1
TGCATCGGGTCGCGCGGCAATGAGCAGTTCTTC
CIGSRGNEQFF
>TRBD1|many|TRBJ2-3|TRBV18
TGTGCCAGCTCACCGAGGGGGCGCGCGATAACAGATACGCAGTATTTT
CASSPRGRAITDTQYF
>.|few|TRBJ2-3|TRBV11-2
TGTGCCAGCAGCTACACCGGGACTAGCACAGATACGCAGTATTTT
CASSYTGTSTDTQYF
>TRBD1|few|TRBJ1-1|TRBV5-1
TGCGCCAGCAGGTTGGACAGGGGCGACACTGAAGCTTTCTTT
CASRLDRGDTEAFF
>.|many|TRBJ2-4|TRBV20-1
TGCAGTGCTTTCGACACTGCAAACATTCAGTACTTC
CSAFDTANIQYF
>TRBD1|.|TRBJ1-6|TRBV2
TGTGCCAGCAGGGGTATAGGACAGGGTGACTCACCCCTCCACTTT
CASRGIGQGDSPLHF
>.|.|TRBJ2-7|TRBV6-5
TGTGCCAGCAGAGGCGCCCGGGCGCCCTCCTACGAGCAGTACTTC
CASRGARAPSYEQYF
>.|many|TRBJ2-1|TRBV29-1
TGCAGCGTTGAAGATCGACCCGAGCAGTTCTTC
CSVEDRPEQFF
>.|.|TRBJ1-5|TRBV6-2/TRBV6-3
TGTGCCAGCAGCCTAGGGCCGCAGCCCAATCAGCCCCAGCATTTT
CASSLGPQPNQPQHF
>.|few|TRBJ1-2|TRBV24-1
TGTGCCACCAGTGTAGTAACAGCATGTTCCTATGGCTACACCTTC
CATSVVTACSYGYTF
>.|few|TRBJ2-3|TRBV6-2/TRBV6-3
TGTGCCAGCAGTTACGTCAGAGGGGGTACGCAGTATTTT
CASSYVRGGTQYF
>.|many|TRBJ2-3|TRBV20-1
TGCAGTGCTAGAGATGAAGCGCAAGATACGCAGTATTTT
CSARDEAQDTQYF
>TRBD2|few|TRBJ2-1|TRBV3-1
TGTGCCAGCAGCCAAGACTCCGGGACTAGGGGGCAGTTCTTC
CASSQDSGTRGQFF
>TRBD1|few|TRBJ1-1|TRBV10-2
TGCGCCAGCACAGACAGGGGGCTTGGGAACACTGAAGCTTTCTTT
CASTDRGLGNTEAFF
>TRBD1|many|TRBJ2-7|TRBV12-3/TRBV12-4
TGTGCCAGCAGTTTAGAACAGGGGATCTACGAGCAGTACTTC
CASSLEQGIYEQYF
>TRBD1|many|TRBJ1-2|TRBV20-1
TGCAGTGCTAGAGTGGGACAGGGCTATGGCTACACCTTC
CSARVGQGYGYTF